These 21 T cell receptor beta chains were sequenced from one sample in a study of beta chain features in type 1 diabetes. Expressed TCRB transcripts were sequenced because the entire RNA isolate underwent reverse transcription. Data came from immunoSEQ multiplex PCR; TCRdb stores just in-frame clones and leaves some out. This sample carries about 140,000 clones, less than 9% of them seen once, and the ten largest clones take approximately 1.5%. The source material was central memory CD4+ T cells from blood. The receptors come from a woman in her twenties or thirties in good health.

This chain links TRBV5-4 with TRBJ2-3, with 9 bases that match TRBD2. Per the germline V gene, CDR1 is SGHNT and CDR2 is YYREEE (reference sequence). The CDR3 contains 15 residues. J was trimmed by 1 base and V by 2 bases; bases with no gene match: 2. In nucleotides, the CDR3 is TGTGCCAGCAGCTTACGGACTAGCGGCACAGATACGCAGTATTTT. It is translated as CASSLRTSGTDTQYF.

This clone was recorded many times. The chain links TRBV7-2 to TRBJ2-3, with unresolved D. Trimming cost V 6 bases and J 0 bases, with 16 bases left between them. The CDR3 consists of 16 residues. Germline-derived CDR1 and CDR2 are SGHTA and FQGNSA. CDR3: CASRLRFEASTDTQYF. CDR3 coding DNA: TGTGCCAGCAGACTCCGGTTTGAGGCTAGCACAGATACGCAGTATTTT.

This clone was observed a few times. The chain links TRBV30 to TRBJ2-2; 15 bases agree with TRBD2. Germline V CDR1 and CDR2: GTSNPN, SVGIG (reference sequence). There are 21 residues in the CDR3. Trimming at V came to 0 bases and at J to 4 bases, leaving 15 bases not matched to a gene. CDR3 loop: CAWSVLVGGWGLAGGTGELFF. CDR3 sequence (DNA): TGTGCCTGGAGTGTACTGGTCGGGGGCTGGGGACTAGCGGGAGGCACCGGGGAGCTGTTTTTT.

V usage is TRBV29-1 and J usage is TRBJ2-3; 12 positions match TRBD2. V shed 5 bases, J shed 0 bases, and the junction held 9 bases outside the gene matches. The CDR3 is 17 amino acids. CDR1 and CDR2 (germline): SQVTM, ANQGSEA. The CDR3 DNA follows: TGCAGCGTTCGGACTAGCGGGGCGTGGGGGAGCACAGATACGCAGTATTTT. Its protein product is CSVRTSGAWGSTDTQYF.

This clone was detected a few times. CDR3 region: CASSPVGDTQYF. The CDR3 DNA is TGTGCCAGCAGCCCCGTTGGCGATACGCAGTATTTT. V and J are TRBV5-4 and TRBJ2-3; no reliable D call. The germline CDR1 and CDR2 sequences are SGHNT and YYREEE (reference sequence). V gave up 4 bases and J gave up 6 bases, with 9 bases separating them. This CDR3 spans 12 amino acids.

V usage is TRBV19 and J usage is TRBJ1-1; 7 bases match TRBD1. Germline CDR1 reads LNHDA; CDR2 reads SQIVND (reference sequence). V lost 4 bases and J lost 1; bases outside the gene matches: 9. The CDR3 is made up of 16 amino acids. CDR3 in amino acids: CASSTGGTAWNTEAFF. CDR3 DNA sequence: TGTGCCAGTAGTACCGGTGGGACAGCATGGAACACTGAAGCTTTCTTT.

This clone was observed a few times. The rearrangement uses TRBV2 and TRBJ2-5; the D gene is possibly TRBD1 (6 bases). The CDR3 is made up of 13 amino acids. Trimming took off 4 bases at V and 4 bases at J, with 10 bases between the two ends. Germline CDR1 is SNHLY and CDR2 is FYNNEI. As DNA, the CDR3 is TGTGCCAGCAGTGCCGGACAGTTAGAGACCCAGTACTTC. This gives the protein CASSAGQLETQYF.

This clone showed up many times. V is TRBV28 and J is TRBJ2-1; TRBD2 matches 10 bases. The length of the CDR3 is 15 residues. CDR1 is MDHEN, CDR2 SYDVKM, per germline. V shed 6 bases and J 7 bases; nucleotides not matched to a gene: 9. The CDR3 DNA is TGTGCCAGCAGCCGAGCGGGAGGGCCGGTGAATGAGCAGTTCTTC. Its protein product is CASSRAGGPVNEQFF.

Only a few counts were recorded for this clone. The J gene is TRBJ2-7, the V gene TRBV5-4; the D gene is possibly TRBD2 (7 bases). Germline V gene sequence: CDR1 SGHNT, CDR2 YYREEE (reference sequence). The CDR3 sequence is 16 residues long. V was trimmed by 3 bases and J by 2 bases, leaving 18 bases between them. The CDR3 here is CASSSRRGARAYEQYF. The DNA for the CDR3 is TGTGCCAGCAGCTCCCGTCGGGGGGCGCGCGCCTACGAGCAGTACTTC. Using reference TRBV5-4 and TRBJ2-7 for the parts outside the CDR3, the full variable domain is ETGVTQSPTHLIKTRGQQVTLRCSSQSGHNTVSWYQQALGQGPQFIFQYYREEENGRGNFPPRFSGLQFPNYSSELNVNALELDDSALYLCASSSRRGARAYEQYFGPGTRLTVT.

This clone is a singleton in its sample. Given a far larger clone just one base away, this is likely a sequencing read error. As DNA, the CDR3 is TGTGCCAGCAGATCTCAAGAGACCCAGTACTTC. Translation: CASRSQETQYF. This chain uses TRBV28 with TRBJ2-5; D uncertain. The germline V and J ends were trimmed by 6 bases and 2 bases, with 4 bases remaining between them. The CDR3 runs to 11 residues. CDR1 and CDR2 (germline): MDHEN, SYDVKM.

This clone was seen more than once but under ten times. Other nucleotide sequences from this sample produce the same CDR3. The V gene is TRBV7-2, the J gene TRBJ2-1; 7 bases match TRBD1. Germline V gene data show CDR1 as SGHTA and CDR2 as FQGNSA. The CDR3 consists of 15 residues. After removal of 4 bases from V and 0 bases from J, the junction contained 3 bases not matched to a gene. The CDR3 sequence is CASSSRDSSYNEQFF. The CDR3 DNA reads TGTGCCAGCAGCTCCCGGGACAGCTCCTACAATGAGCAGTTCTTC.

This clone was observed a few times. The chain recombines TRBV7-2 with TRBJ1-5; a possible D gene is TRBD1 (6 bases). Germline V gene data show CDR1 as SGHTA and CDR2 as FQGNSA. Trimming stripped 5 bases from V and 4 bases from J, with 27 bases between. The CDR3 extends over 19 amino acids. CDR3 sequence reads: CASSPEGVKWDLGNQPQHF. In nucleotides, the CDR3 is TGTGCCAGCAGCCCAGAGGGGGTGAAATGGGATTTAGGGAATCAGCCCCAGCATTTT.

This clone came up a few times. J is TRBJ2-4 and V is TRBV28; D unresolved. Germline-derived CDR1 and CDR2 are MDHEN and SYDVKM. This CDR3 contains 14 residues. Trimming pared 3 bases from V and 1 base from J, leaving 7 bases between. CDR3: CASSLQAAKNIQYF. The CDR3 DNA sequence: TGTGCCAGCAGTTTGCAGGCCGCCAAAAACATTCAGTACTTC. Using reference TRBV28 and TRBJ2-4 for the parts outside the CDR3, the full variable domain is DVKVTQSSRYLVKRTGEKVFLECVQDMDHENMFWYRQDPGLGLRLIYFSYDVKMKEKGDIPEGYSVSREKKERFSLILESASTNQTSMYLCASSLQAAKNIQYFGAGTRLSVL.

The J gene is TRBJ1-4, the V gene TRBV19; 10 bases match TRBD1. Trimming took 8 bases from V and 15 from J; bases not matched to a gene: 6. The CDR3 extends over 11 amino acids. In germline, CDR1 is LNHDA, CDR2 SQIVND (reference sequence). The DNA for the CDR3 is TGTGCCAGTGTTTCCGGGACAGGGGTGTTTTTT. Translation gives CASVSGTGVFF.

This clone came up a few times. V gene TRBV4-3 combines with J gene TRBJ1-2; weak D call: TRBD1 (6 bases). The CDR3 consists of 17 residues. Trimming shortened V by 4 bases and J by 2 bases, and 20 bases separated the two germline ends. CDR1 and CDR2 (germline): LGHNA, YSLEER. The CDR3 DNA follows: TGCGCCAGCAGCCCCAGGTACGGGACACAGAACAACTATGGCTACACCTTC. This codes for CASSPRYGTQNNYGYTF.

The chain recombines TRBV12-2 with TRBJ1-5; no check of the table's D call, TRBD1, against the DNA was made. TRBV12-2 is a known pseudogene. The CDR3 loop spans 15 amino acids. The CDR3 is CASRLGGKSNQPQHF. CDR3 DNA: TGTGCAAGTCGCTTAGGGGGCAAGAGCAATCAGCCCCAGCATTTT.

This rearrangement joins TRBV7-2 to TRBJ2-5, with a possible D match to TRBD1 (5 bases). The length of the CDR3 is 15 residues. Germline CDR1 is SGHTA and CDR2 is FQGNSA. V was cut by 4 bases and J by 5 bases, with 17 bases left in between. The chain's CDR3 is CASSSRDTGGETQYF. In DNA, the CDR3 is TGTGCCAGCAGCTCAAGAGATACAGGTGGCGAGACCCAGTACTTC.

This clone was found many times. The V call is TRBV19, the J call TRBJ2-1; D unclear. This CDR3 contains 13 residues. Trimming stripped 6 bases from V and 5 bases from J, with 11 bases between. CDR1 and CDR2 (germline): LNHDA, SQIVND (reference sequence). Written as DNA, the CDR3 is TGTGCCAGTAGAACCCGAAACAACAATGAGCAGTTCTTC. Translation gives CASRTRNNNEQFF. Supplemented by reference TRBV19 and TRBJ2-1, the full variable domain reads DGGITQSPKYLFRKEGQNVTLSCEQNLNHDAMYWYRQDPGQGLRLIYYSQIVNDFQKGDIAEGYSVSREKKESFPLTVTSAQKNPTAFYLCASRTRNNNEQFFGPGTRLTVL.

This clone has a handful of counts. The chain links TRBV6-5 to TRBJ1-3, with D unclear. The germline V gene encodes CDR1 MNHEY and CDR2 SVGAGI. There are 15 residues in the CDR3. V was pared by 2 bases and J by 2 bases, with 10 bases between. In nucleotides, the CDR3 is TGTGCCAGCAGTTACCGTGAGGGAACTGGAAACACCATATATTTT. This translates into CASSYREGTGNTIYF.

This clone was observed a few times. The chain links TRBV7-3 to TRBJ2-1; 8 nucleotides agree with TRBD2. CDR3 length equals 15 residues. V shed 2 bases, J shed 2 bases, and the junction held 2 bases outside the gene matches. Germline V gene data show CDR1 as SGHTA and CDR2 as FQGTGA. This CDR3 is CASSLGTRAYNEQFF. CDR3 in DNA: TGTGCCAGCAGCTTAGGGACTAGAGCCTACAATGAGCAGTTCTTC.

Only a few counts were recorded for this clone. The rearrangement uses TRBV4-3 and TRBJ1-2; maybe TRBD1 (6 bases). CDR1 and CDR2 from the germline V gene are LGHNA and YSLEER. CDR3 length equals 14 residues. V was cut by 1 base and J by 4 bases, with 10 bases left in between. The CDR3 spells CASSQVDRFYGYTF. The CDR3 DNA follows: TGCGCCAGCAGCCAAGTTGACAGGTTCTATGGCTACACCTTC.